The present TCR beta chain was sequenced within a study of shared clonotypes between healthy human individuals. Study details: Plates per donor: three CD4 naive, three CD4 memory, two CD8 naive, one CD8 memory. Study conclusions and caveats: Non-shared clonotypes were found to have lower generation probabilities than the clonotypes that were shared by all four of the sorted-subset donors.

As for this clone: The antigen is not known.

The CDR3 runs 15 residues. The V and J ends lost 4 bases and 7 bases respectively, with 18 bases between them. Per the germline V gene, CDR1 is SGHNT and CDR2 is YYREEE (reference sequence). Once extracted for a subset, genomic DNA was divided evenly among several immunoSEQ plates. Assay: immunoSEQ multiplex PCR; the TCRdb copy retains only in-frame clones and omits some. The sample shows 500,000 or so clones, about 96% of them seen only once. The sequencing input was naive CD4+ T cells sorted from blood. The subset was: CD45RA+ positively selected. The receptor was isolated from a woman aged 25 to 45 in good health. The rearrangement uses TRBV5-4 and TRBJ2-1, with D tentatively TRBD1 or TRBD2 (5 bases each). CDR3 sequence: CASSTGTSLVNEQFF. DNA of the CDR3: TGTGCCAGCAGCACCGGGACCTCCCTTGTGAATGAGCAGTTCTTC.